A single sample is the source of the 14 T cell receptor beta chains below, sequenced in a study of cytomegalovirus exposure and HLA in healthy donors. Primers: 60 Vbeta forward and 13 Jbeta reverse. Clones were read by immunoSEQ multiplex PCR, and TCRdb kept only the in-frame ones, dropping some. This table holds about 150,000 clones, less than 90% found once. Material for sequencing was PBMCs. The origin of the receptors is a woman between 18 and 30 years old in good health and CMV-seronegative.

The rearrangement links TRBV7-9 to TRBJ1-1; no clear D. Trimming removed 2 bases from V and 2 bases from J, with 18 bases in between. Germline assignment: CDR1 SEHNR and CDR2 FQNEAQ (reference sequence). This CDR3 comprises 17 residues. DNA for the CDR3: TGTGCCAGCAGCTTAAGTAGTGTCCGTGGGCTTAACACTGAAGCTTTCTTT. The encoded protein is CASSLSSVRGLNTEAFF.

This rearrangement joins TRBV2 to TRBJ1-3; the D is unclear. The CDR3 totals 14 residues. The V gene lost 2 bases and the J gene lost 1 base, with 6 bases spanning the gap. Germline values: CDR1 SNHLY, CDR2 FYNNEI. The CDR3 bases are TGTGCCAGCAGTGAAAACGGTTCTGGAAACACCATATATTTT. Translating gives CASSENGSGNTIYF. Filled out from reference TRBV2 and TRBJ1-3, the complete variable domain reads EPEVTQTPSHQVTQMGQEVILRCVPISNHLYFYWYRQILGQKVEFLVSFYNNEISEKSEIFDDQFSVERPDGSNFTLKIRSTKLEDSAMYFCASSENGSGNTIYFGEGSWLTVV.

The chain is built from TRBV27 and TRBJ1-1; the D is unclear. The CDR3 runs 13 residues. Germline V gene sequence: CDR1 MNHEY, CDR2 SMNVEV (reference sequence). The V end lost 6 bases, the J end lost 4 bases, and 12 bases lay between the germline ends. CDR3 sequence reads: CASSRFRGTEAFF. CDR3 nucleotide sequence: TGTGCCAGCAGCCGTTTTCGGGGCACTGAAGCTTTCTTT.

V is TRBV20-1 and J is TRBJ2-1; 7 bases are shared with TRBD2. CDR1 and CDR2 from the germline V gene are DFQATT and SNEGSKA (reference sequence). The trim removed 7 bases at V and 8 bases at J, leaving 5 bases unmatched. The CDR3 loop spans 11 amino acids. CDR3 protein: CSVSRGDEQFF. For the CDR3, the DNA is TGCAGTGTCTCCCGGGGGGATGAGCAGTTCTTC.

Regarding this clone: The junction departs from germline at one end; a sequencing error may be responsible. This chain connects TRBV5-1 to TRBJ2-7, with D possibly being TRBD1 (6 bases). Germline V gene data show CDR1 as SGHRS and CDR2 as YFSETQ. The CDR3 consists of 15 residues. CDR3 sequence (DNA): TGCGCCAACAGCAAGACGACAGGACGAGGGGCCGAGCAGTACTTC. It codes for CANSKTTGRGAEQYF.

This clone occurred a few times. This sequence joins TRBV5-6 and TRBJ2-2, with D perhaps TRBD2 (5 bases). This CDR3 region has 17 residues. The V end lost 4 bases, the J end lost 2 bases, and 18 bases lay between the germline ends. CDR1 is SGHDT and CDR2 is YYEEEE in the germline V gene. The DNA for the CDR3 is TGTGCCAGCAGCCACGGGGATCAGCGAGGAAACACCGGGGAGCTGTTTTTT. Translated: CASSHGDQRGNTGELFF.

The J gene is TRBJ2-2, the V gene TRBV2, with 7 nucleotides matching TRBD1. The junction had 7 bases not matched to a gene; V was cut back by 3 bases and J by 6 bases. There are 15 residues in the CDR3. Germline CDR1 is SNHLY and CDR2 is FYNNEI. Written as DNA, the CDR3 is TGTGCCAGCAGTGAGGTACAGGGGCCCTCCGGGGAGCTGTTTTTT. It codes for CASSEVQGPSGELFF.

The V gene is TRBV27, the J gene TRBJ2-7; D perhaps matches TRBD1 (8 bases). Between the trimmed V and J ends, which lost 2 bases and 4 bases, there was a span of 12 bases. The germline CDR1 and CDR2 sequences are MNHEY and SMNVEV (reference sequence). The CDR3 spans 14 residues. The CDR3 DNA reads TGTGCCAGCAGTTTAACAGGGGGGGAGTACGAGCAGTACTTC. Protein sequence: CASSLTGGEYEQYF.

The CDR3 here is CASTVQETQYF. DNA of the CDR3: TGTGCCAGCACAGTTCAAGAGACCCAGTACTTC. The chain recombines TRBV28 with TRBJ2-5; D call uncertain. CDR1 is MDHEN, CDR2 SYDVKM, per germline. Trimming cost V 7 bases and J 2 bases, with 5 bases left between them. The CDR3 loop spans 11 amino acids.

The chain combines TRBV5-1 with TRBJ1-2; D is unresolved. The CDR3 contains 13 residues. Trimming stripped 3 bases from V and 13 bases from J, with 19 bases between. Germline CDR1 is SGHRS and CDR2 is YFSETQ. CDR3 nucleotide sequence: TGCGCCAGCAGCTCGGAAGGAGCCCAACGAGGCACCTTC. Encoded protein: CASSSEGAQRGTF. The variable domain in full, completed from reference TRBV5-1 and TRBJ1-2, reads KAGVTQTPRYLIKTRGQQVTLSCSPISGHRSVSWYQQTPGQGLQFLFEYFSETQRNKGNFPGRFSGRQFSNSRSEMNVSTLELGDSALYLCASSSEGAQRGTFGSGTRLTVV.

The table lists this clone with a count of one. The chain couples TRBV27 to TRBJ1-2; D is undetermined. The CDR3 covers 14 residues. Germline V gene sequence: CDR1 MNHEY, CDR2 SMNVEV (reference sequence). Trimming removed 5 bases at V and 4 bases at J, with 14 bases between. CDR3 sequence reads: CASSTAAPIYGYTF. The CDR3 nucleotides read TGTGCCAGCAGTACAGCCGCCCCTATCTATGGCTACACCTTC.

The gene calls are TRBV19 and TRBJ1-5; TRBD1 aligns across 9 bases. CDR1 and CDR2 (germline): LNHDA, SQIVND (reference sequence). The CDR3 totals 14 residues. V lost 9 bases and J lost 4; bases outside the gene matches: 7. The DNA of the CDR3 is TGTGCCAGCCGGGACAGGGTTAGGAATCAGCCCCAGCATTTT. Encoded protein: CASRDRVRNQPQHF.

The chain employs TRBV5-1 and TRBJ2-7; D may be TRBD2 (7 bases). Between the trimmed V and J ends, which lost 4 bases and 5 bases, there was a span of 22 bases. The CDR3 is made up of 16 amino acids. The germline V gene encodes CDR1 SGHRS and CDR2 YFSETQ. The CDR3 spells CASSPTGGGHIDEQYF. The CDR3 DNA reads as TGCGCCAGCAGCCCCACTGGGGGGGGGCATATCGACGAGCAGTACTTC.

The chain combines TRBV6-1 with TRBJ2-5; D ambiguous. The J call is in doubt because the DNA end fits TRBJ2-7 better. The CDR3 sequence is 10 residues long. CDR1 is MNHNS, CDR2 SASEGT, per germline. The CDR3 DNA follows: TGTGCCAGCACCGACTACGAGCAGTACTTC. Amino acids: CASTDYEQYF.